The 18 T cell receptor beta chains listed next were all sequenced from one sample in a study of T-cell reconstitution after alpha-beta-depleted transplantation in children. Researchers prepared the TCRbeta library using unique molecular identifiers, the study reports. From the PCR reads, TCRdb called clonotypes with MiXCR, one entry per CDR3 protein. The table includes about 600,000 distinct CDR3 sequences, roughly a tenth detected once. Specimen: PBMCs from the stem cell graft donor, collected from the stem cell graft. The receptors derive from a human donor who donated a stem cell graft to a child with acute myeloid leukemia.

The rearrangement uses TRBV29-1 and TRBJ2-3; TRBD2 matches at 7 bases. The J segment lost 0 bases and the V segment lost 8 bases, leaving 8 bases of the junction unmatched. Germline V lookup: CDR1 SQVTM, CDR2 ANQGSEA. The length of the CDR3 is 14 residues. The CDR3 bases are TGCAGCACTTCTAGCGGAGCGAGCACAGATACGCAGTATTTT. Translating it yields CSTSSGASTDTQYF.

The rearrangement links TRBV30 to TRBJ1-1, with D maybe TRBD1 (5 bases). V was shortened by 1 base and J by 4 bases, with 13 bases between the two germline ends. This CDR3 spans 14 amino acids. Germline V CDR1 and CDR2: GTSNPN, SVGIG (reference sequence). CDR3 residues: CAWSADSSSTEAFF. The CDR3 nucleotides read TGTGCCTGGAGTGCCGACAGCTCGAGCACTGAAGCTTTCTTT.

The V and J genes are TRBV29-1 and TRBJ2-1; 10 nucleotides match TRBD1. V lost 8 bases to trimming and J lost 1 base; unmatched junction nucleotides: 14. The CDR3 has 17 residues. Looked up from germline, CDR1 is SQVTM and CDR2 is ANQGSEA. The CDR3 sequence: CSIYTTGGARSYNEQFF. The CDR3 DNA follows: TGCAGCATTTATACGACAGGGGGCGCTAGGTCCTACAATGAGCAGTTCTTC.

A few counts support this clonotype. The J gene is TRBJ1-1, the V gene TRBV6-2 or TRBV6-3; no reliable D call. The germline V gene has CDR1 MNHEY and CDR2 SVGEGT. The V gene lost 2 bases and the J gene lost 6 bases, with 7 bases spanning the gap. The CDR3 has 12 amino acids. CDR3 in amino acids: CASSYERSEAFF. The CDR3 coding sequence is TGTGCCAGCAGTTACGAGAGGTCTGAAGCTTTCTTT.

In this sample, this clonotype turned up a few times. The rearrangement links TRBV5-1 to TRBJ2-1; TRBD2 aligns across 8 bases. Per the germline V gene, CDR1 is SGHRS and CDR2 is YFSETQ. V shed 2 bases, J shed 9 bases, and the junction held 10 bases outside the gene matches. This CDR3 is 15 amino acids long. This CDR3 reads CASSFGVAGSGEQFF. The CDR3 region has the DNA TGCGCCAGCAGCTTTGGAGTAGCGGGATCGGGTGAGCAGTTCTTC.

This clonotype was observed a few times. The chain carries TRBV5-1 and TRBJ2-1, with 10 bases that match TRBD1. Germline V lookup: CDR1 SGHRS, CDR2 YFSETQ. The CDR3 extends over 14 amino acids. The J segment lost 7 bases and the V segment lost 3 bases, leaving 4 bases of the junction unmatched. The DNA for the CDR3 is TGCGCCAGCAGCTGGACAGGGGGAAAGAATGAGCAGTTCTTC. It translates to CASSWTGGKNEQFF.

The DNA of the CDR3 is TGTGCCAGCAGACAGGGGTGGGGGGGCGAGCAGTACTTC. Translation: CASRQGWGGEQYF. The chain carries TRBV6-1 and TRBJ2-7; possibly TRBD1 or TRBD2 for D (7 bases each). The CDR3 is 13 residues long. Looked up from germline, CDR1 is MNHNS and CDR2 is SASEGT. Trimming took 6 bases from V and 6 from J, leaving 15 bases between them.

The V gene is TRBV30, the J gene TRBJ2-3; D call uncertain. The V and J ends lost 5 bases and 0 bases respectively, with 3 bases between them. This CDR3 is 11 amino acids long. Germline V gene lookup returns CDR1 GTSNPN and CDR2 SVGIG (reference sequence). CDR3 sequence: CAWLSTDTQYF. Written as DNA, the CDR3 is TGTGCCTGGCTTAGCACAGATACGCAGTATTTT.

This clonotype was counted between two and nine times. The chain links TRBV7-2 to TRBJ2-1, with 11 bases aligning to TRBD2. Germline V lookup: CDR1 SGHTA, CDR2 FQGNSA. The CDR3 contains 17 residues. V was clipped by 6 bases and J by 4 bases; unmatched bases: 11. The CDR3 region is CASRATGTSGGYNEQFF. The CDR3 DNA follows: TGTGCCAGCAGAGCTACCGGGACTAGCGGCGGTTACAATGAGCAGTTCTTC.

The chain is built from TRBV20-1 and TRBJ1-2; 7 nucleotides match TRBD1. Trimming removed 5 bases from V and 0 bases from J; junction bases left unmatched: 12. Germline V gives CDR1 DFQATT, CDR2 SNEGSKA (reference sequence). CDR3 length: 16 residues. The CDR3 loop reads CSAPSMEGASNYGYTF. CDR3 sequence (DNA): TGCAGTGCTCCCTCGATGGAGGGGGCATCTAACTATGGCTACACCTTC.

The chain carries TRBV7-2 and TRBJ2-2; no reliable D call. This CDR3 has 13 amino acids. Between the trimmed V and J ends, which lost 5 bases and 6 bases, there was a span of 10 bases. Germline V CDR1 and CDR2: SGHTA, FQGNSA. CDR3 amino acids: CASSLGSAGELFF. The CDR3 nucleotides are TGTGCCAGCAGCCTAGGAAGTGCCGGGGAGCTGTTTTTT.

In its sample, this clonotype was seen a few times. This sequence joins TRBV20-1 and TRBJ2-2; a possible D gene is TRBD1 (5 bases). This CDR3 comprises 12 residues. Trimming stripped 0 bases from V and 6 bases from J, with 5 bases between. Germline V lookup: CDR1 DFQATT, CDR2 SNEGSKA (reference sequence). The CDR3 region is CSAREGPGELFF. The CDR3 DNA follows: TGCAGTGCTAGAGAGGGGCCCGGGGAGCTGTTTTTT.

This clonotype was recorded a few times. The chain joins TRBV20-1 to TRBJ1-5; D ambiguous. The V end lost 5 bases, the J end lost 4 bases, and 15 bases lay between the germline ends. Germline V gene data show CDR1 as DFQATT and CDR2 as SNEGSKA (reference sequence). CDR3 length: 14 residues. This chain's CDR3 is CSAPPSTSNQPQHF. CDR3 nucleotide sequence: TGCAGTGCTCCCCCTTCGACATCAAATCAGCCCCAGCATTTT.

This clonotype showed up just once. The genes are TRBV7-9 and TRBJ2-7; D gene uncertain. CDR3 length equals 11 residues. The germline V and J ends were trimmed by 7 bases and 4 bases, with 8 bases remaining between them. The V gene's germline CDR1 is SEHNR and CDR2 FQNEAQ (reference sequence). CDR3 amino acids: CASTSVYEQYF. The CDR3 DNA follows: TGTGCCAGCACCTCGGTATACGAGCAGTACTTC.

This clonotype was recorded a few times. In nucleotides, the CDR3 is TGTGCCACCAGTGGGGGGAAGTGGGACGTGCGAGAGACCCAGTACTTC. Its translation is CATSGGKWDVRETQYF. The chain is built from TRBV24-1 and TRBJ2-5; either TRBD1 or TRBD2 may fit D (5 bases each). From germline, CDR1 is KGHDR and CDR2 SFDVKD. This CDR3 is built from 16 residues. V lost 5 bases to trimming and J lost 4 bases, with 19 bases between them.

This clonotype was observed many times. This chain joins TRBV5-1 and TRBJ2-7, with 10 bases aligning to TRBD2. V shed 6 bases, J shed 2 bases, and the junction held 5 bases outside the gene matches. This CDR3 is built from 14 residues. Germline V gives CDR1 SGHRS, CDR2 YFSETQ. The CDR3, as DNA: TGCGCCAGCAAGACCAGCGGGGGGGCCTACGAGCAGTACTTC. As protein: CASKTSGGAYEQYF.

This clonotype was detected ten times or more. The genes are TRBV29-1 and TRBJ2-5; weak D call: TRBD2 (5 bases). V was shortened by 2 bases and J by 5 bases, with 9 bases between the two germline ends. Germline assignment: CDR1 SQVTM and CDR2 ANQGSEA. This CDR3 contains 12 residues. The CDR3: CSVESGFETQYF. The DNA of the CDR3 is TGCAGCGTTGAATCGGGGTTCGAGACCCAGTACTTC.

The rearrangement joins TRBV4-3 to TRBJ1-2; 7 nucleotides align to TRBD1. The V segment lost 0 bases and the J segment 2 bases; nucleotides outside the gene matches: 3. CDR3 length: 15 amino acids. CDR1 and CDR2 (germline): LGHNA, YSLEER. CDR3 protein: CASSQDQTGNYGYTF. CDR3 in DNA: TGCGCCAGCAGCCAAGATCAGACAGGGAACTATGGCTACACCTTC.